This TCR beta chain was observed in a study of cytomegalovirus exposure and HLA in healthy donors. PCR involved 60 Vbeta and 13 Jbeta primers. Using immunoSEQ multiplex PCR, the repertoire was profiled, and TCRdb retains in-frame clones only, with some absent. The table has about 120,000 clones, nearly 65% seen once. V gave up 3 bases and J gave up 6 bases; unmatched junction bases: 8. CDR3 length: 15 residues. The source is a man aged 35-49 years in good health and CMV-seropositive. Sequenced: PBMCs. The rearrangement uses TRBV23-1 and TRBJ2-1; TRBD2 matches at 7 bases. TRBV23-1 is sorted into the ORF group, with uncertain function. The CDR3 nucleotides read TGCGCCAGCAGTCAGGGGAGGGTGACCCCCAATGAGCAGTTCTTC. Translating it yields CASSQGRVTPNEQFF.